These 21 T cell receptor beta chains were sequenced from one sample in a study of neurological immune-mediated disorders. TCRdb called the 5' RACE reads again in MiXCR, with one record for every CDR3 protein. This repertoire shows about 74,000 distinct CDR3 sequences, less than 5.5% found once; its top ten account for 6% to 9.5%. The sequencing sample was made of PBMCs. Receptors originate from a man between 18 and 35 years old with multiple sclerosis.

The chain employs TRBV5-1 and TRBJ2-3; 9 nucleotides match TRBD2. In germline, CDR1 is SGHRS, CDR2 YFSETQ. V lost 4 bases and J lost 3; bases outside the gene matches: 9. The length of the CDR3 is 16 residues. The CDR3 protein is CASSPQASGATDTQYF. CDR3 nucleotide sequence: TGCGCCAGCAGCCCGCAGGCTAGCGGGGCTACAGATACGCAGTATTTT.

The sample holds a few counts of this clonotype. This chain connects TRBV12-3 or TRBV12-4 to TRBJ2-3; tentatively, D is TRBD2 (7 bases). The CDR3 length is 17 residues. The V gene lost 6 bases and the J gene lost 4 bases, with 23 bases spanning the gap. In DNA form, the CDR3 reads TGTGCCAGCAGCCCCTCCGACGGGGGGCCTGAGGCAGATACGCAGTATTTT. It codes for CASSPSDGGPEADTQYF.

This clonotype has more than one count but fewer than ten. A much larger clone sits a single nucleotide away, making a read error possible. The chain employs TRBV20-1 and TRBJ1-1; unclear D gene. The V gene lost 3 bases and the J gene lost 0 bases, with 5 bases spanning the gap. Germline V gene sequence: CDR1 DFQATT, CDR2 SNEGSKA (reference sequence). This CDR3 comprises 12 residues. The CDR3 DNA reads TGCAGTGCTAGGAGAATGAACACTGAAGCTTTCTTT. Translating it yields CSARRMNTEAFF.

This rearrangement joins TRBV12-3 or TRBV12-4 to TRBJ1-1; a weak D match, TRBD1 (5 bases). This CDR3 region has 15 residues. V gave up 3 bases and J gave up 6 bases, with 17 bases separating them. The CDR3 DNA follows: TGTGCCAGCAGTTTCCGCGTGGCAGGGCCATCTGAAGCTTTCTTT. Translating it yields CASSFRVAGPSEAFF.

This clonotype was found a few times. The chain couples TRBV7-2 to TRBJ1-5; D is unclear. The germline V gene has CDR1 SGHTA and CDR2 FQGNSA. This CDR3 is 13 amino acids long. V was clipped by 1 base and J by 7 bases, with 8 bases between them. The CDR3 reads CASSLEGGQPQHF. DNA of the CDR3: TGTGCCAGCAGCTTAGAAGGAGGACAGCCCCAGCATTTT.

This clonotype was seen many times. The chain uses TRBV9 and TRBJ2-1, with 9 bases lining up with TRBD2. The V gene's germline CDR1 is SGDLS and CDR2 YYNGEE. The V gene end was trimmed by 4 bases and the J gene end by 8 bases; junction bases not matched to a gene: 13. This CDR3 has 16 amino acids. This CDR3 reads CASSPGGAGGRDEQFF. The CDR3 nucleotides are TGTGCCAGCAGCCCCGGTGGAGCGGGGGGCCGAGATGAGCAGTTCTTC.

This clonotype was picked up many times. The rearrangement links TRBV27 to TRBJ2-3, with TRBD2 matching 10 bases. The V gene end was trimmed by 6 bases and the J gene end by 0 bases; junction bases not matched to a gene: 9. This CDR3 has 17 residues. The germline CDR1 and CDR2 sequences are MNHEY and SMNVEV (reference sequence). In DNA, the CDR3 is TGTGCCAGCAGCTACGGCATGACTAGCGGGAGCACAGATACGCAGTATTTT. It translates to CASSYGMTSGSTDTQYF.

Many counts were recorded for this clonotype. This chain links TRBV9 with TRBJ2-2; a possible D gene is TRBD1 (6 bases). Deletions cut 6 bases from V and 6 bases from J, with 6 bases between. This CDR3 is built from 11 residues. Germline CDR1 SGDLS, CDR2 YYNGEE. CDR3 nucleotide sequence: TGTGCCAGCAAGGGGGCCGGGGAGCTGTTTTTT. It translates to CASKGAGELFF. Full variable domain (rest looked up from reference TRBV9 and TRBJ2-2): DSGVTQTPKHLITATGQRVTLRCSPRSGDLSVYWYQQSLDQGLQFLIQYYNGEERAKGNILERFSAQQFPDLHSELNLSSLELGDSALYFCASKGAGELFFGEGSRLTVL.

This clonotype was seen ten or more times. This chain connects TRBV12-3 or TRBV12-4 to TRBJ1-6; D not certain. Trimming removed 4 bases at V and 9 bases at J, with 13 bases between. This CDR3 region has 14 residues. The CDR3 DNA is TGTGCCAGCAGTTGGGGTGGGTCGGGTTCACCCCTCCACTTT. Translated, it gives CASSWGGSGSPLHF.

By share, this clonotype counts as medium-sized. The chain links TRBV29-1 to TRBJ1-5, with a tentative D call TRBD1 (5 bases). CDR1 is SQVTM, CDR2 ANQGSEA, per germline. V lost 4 bases and J lost 3, with 10 bases in between. CDR3 length: 13 amino acids. The CDR3 spells CSVAGQPNQPQHF. CDR3 DNA sequence: TGCAGCGTTGCGGGGCAGCCCAATCAGCCCCAGCATTTT.

In its sample, this clonotype was seen many times. The chain recombines TRBV15 with TRBJ1-4; D is perhaps TRBD1 (5 bases). CDR1 LNHNV and CDR2 YYDKDF come from the germline V gene (reference sequence). The length of the CDR3 is 14 residues. V lost 1 base and J lost 8, with 11 bases in between. The CDR3 DNA sequence: TGTGCCACCAGCAGAGGGGGGGTTGTAGAAAAACTGTTTTTT. Encoded protein: CATSRGGVVEKLFF. The whole variable domain, filled in from reference TRBV15 and TRBJ1-4, reads DAMVIQNPRYQVTQFGKPVTLSCSQTLNHNVMYWYQQKSSQAPKLLFHYYDKDFNNEADTPDNFQSRRPNTSFCFLDIRSPGLGDTAMYLCATSRGGVVEKLFFGSGTQLSVL.

This clonotype has a count of ten or more. The chain links TRBV5-1 to TRBJ2-1; D unresolved. The CDR3 sequence is 14 residues long. Deletions cut 0 bases from V and 9 bases from J, with 13 bases between. Germline-derived CDR1 and CDR2 are SGHRS and YFSETQ. This chain's CDR3 is CASSLAYTGVEQFF. The CDR3 region has the DNA TGCGCCAGCAGCTTGGCCTACACCGGTGTTGAGCAGTTCTTC.

This clonotype was counted only a few times. It may be a read error: a sequence one base away is much more abundant. V and J are TRBV6-2 or TRBV6-3 and TRBJ1-5; 7 bases line up with TRBD1. Germline V gives CDR1 MNHEY, CDR2 SVGEGT. CDR3 length: 14 amino acids. CDR3 DNA sequence: TGTGCCAGCAGCCGCACAGGGTCGGGACAGCCCCAGAATTTT. This gives the protein CASSRTGSGQPQNF.

This clonotype was seen many times. The chain is built from TRBV6-5 and TRBJ2-2; D is perhaps TRBD2 (5 bases). The V end lost 6 bases, the J end lost 4 bases, and 15 bases lay between the germline ends. The length of the CDR3 is 15 residues. Germline CDR1 and CDR2: MNHEY and SVGAGI. The CDR3 is CASSHITGSTGELFF. The CDR3 nucleotides are TGTGCCAGCAGCCACATCACGGGGTCCACCGGGGAGCTGTTTTTT.

To note about this clonotype: At one of its ends the junction is not consistent with the germline gene, which may arise from a read error. J is TRBJ1-6 and V is TRBV20-1, with a possible D match to TRBD1 (6 bases). The V gene's germline CDR1 is DFQATT and CDR2 SNEGSKA (reference sequence). The CDR3 has 11 amino acids. CDR3 in amino acids: CSARGTGNLNF. The CDR3 DNA follows: TGCAGTGCTAGAGGAACAGGGAACCTCAACTTT.

The sample holds many counts of this clonotype. CDR3 sequence (DNA): TGTGCCAGCAGTCCCTCAGGGGTACGAAGTGAAAAACTGTTTTTT. It encodes CASSPSGVRSEKLFF. This chain joins TRBV12-3 or TRBV12-4 and TRBJ1-4, with D perhaps matching TRBD1 (6 bases). Deletions cut 5 bases from V and 7 bases from J, with 17 bases between. The CDR3 spans 15 residues.

This clonotype has ten or more counts. The V gene is TRBV9, the J gene TRBJ1-6, with a possible D match to TRBD1 (5 bases). This CDR3 contains 17 residues. Looked up from germline, CDR1 is SGDLS and CDR2 is YYNGEE. Trimming left V 2 bases short and J 4 bases short, with 16 bases between. CDR3 in amino acids: CASSVGQGGVYNSPLHF. As DNA, the CDR3 is TGTGCCAGCAGCGTGGGGCAGGGTGGCGTATATAATTCACCCCTCCACTTT.

At least ten counts were recorded for this clonotype. The J gene is TRBJ1-1, the V gene TRBV20-1; 9 bases line up with TRBD1. The CDR3 totals 14 residues. Unmatched junction bases numbered 9, after V lost 5 bases and J lost 5 bases. Germline CDR1 is DFQATT and CDR2 is SNEGSKA (reference sequence). This CDR3 reads CSADAGTGRTEAFF. The DNA for the CDR3 is TGCAGTGCTGATGCCGGGACAGGGAGGACTGAAGCTTTCTTT.

Ten or more counts support this clonotype. The V call is TRBV5-1, the J call TRBJ2-7; 7 bases line up with TRBD1. Germline V gene sequence: CDR1 SGHRS, CDR2 YFSETQ. The CDR3 is made up of 16 amino acids. Unmatched junction bases numbered 13, after V lost 4 bases and J lost 3 bases. CDR3 in DNA: TGCGCCAGCAGCACGGGGACAGTCACCAGGGACTACGAGCAGTACTTC. Amino acids: CASSTGTVTRDYEQYF.

This clonotype has a count of ten or more. The chain links TRBV5-1 to TRBJ2-7; tentatively, D is TRBD2 (6 bases). The V end was cut by 4 bases, the J end by 2 bases, with 13 bases between. Germline CDR1 SGHRS, CDR2 YFSETQ. The CDR3 has 14 amino acids. This CDR3 is CASSRGTETYEQYF. The CDR3 nucleotides are TGCGCCAGCAGCCGGGGGACGGAGACCTACGAGCAGTACTTC.

This clonotype was counted many times. The chain joins TRBV5-1 to TRBJ1-2; weak D call: TRBD1 (5 bases). The germline gives CDR1 SGHRS, CDR2 YFSETQ. CDR3 length: 12 amino acids. V lost 4 bases and J lost 4, with 8 bases in between. The CDR3 nucleotides read TGCGCCAGCAGCCCGGGGGGCTATGGCTACACCTTC. Residues: CASSPGGYGYTF.